The clone carrying this T cell receptor (beta chain) was seen a handful of times. The method was immunoSEQ multiplex PCR; TCRdb's version includes in-frame clones alone and lacks a portion of them. The sample lists hundreds of thousands of clones, about 89% occurring once. This entry belongs to a study of blood T cell repertoires in COVID-19. Trimming at V came to 5 bases and at J to 1 base, leaving 4 bases not matched to a gene. Germline CDR1 is LNHDA and CDR2 is SQIVND (reference sequence). There are 15 residues in the CDR3. The source is a man aged 35-49 years with acute or convalescent COVID-19. V gene TRBV19 combines with J gene TRBJ2-1, with TRBD1 matching over 8 bases. The sample consisted of peripheral blood. CDR3 bases: TGTGCCAGTAGTCTCCGGACAGGGTCCTACAATGAGCAGTTCTTC. As protein: CASSLRTGSYNEQFF.